The present T cell receptor (beta chain) was sequenced within a study of T cell responses to AZD1222 COVID-19 vaccine. Study-wide findings and caveats: Clonal diversity may have been underestimated, and the donors were mostly white British, with more females than males. None of the repertoires were sampled until the peak T cell response had passed.

Assay: immunoSEQ multiplex PCR; the TCRdb copy retains only in-frame clones and omits some. The sample holds just over 60,000 clones; 76% are singletons and the top ten take about 14%. The CDR3 has 13 residues. Trimming left V 2 bases short and J 6 bases short, with 8 bases between. About this clone itself: Its specificity is not known.

Here the sequenced sample was peripheral blood, taken on day 0 of AZD1222 vaccination. This chain links TRBV12-3 or TRBV12-4 with TRBJ1-5; D is unclear. This receptor was identified in an adult in good health. The CDR3 DNA is TGTGCCAGCAGTTTATCGGTCGGTCAGCCCCAGCATTTT. This translates into CASSLSVGQPQHF.